One sample yielded the 16 T cell receptor beta chains listed below, sequenced in a study of blood T cell repertoires in COVID-19. Clones were read by immunoSEQ multiplex PCR, and TCRdb kept only the in-frame ones, dropping some. Here the sample spans approximately 280,000 clones, 85% being singletons. Material for sequencing was PBMCs or T cells enriched from blood (not recorded which). The source of these receptors is a woman in her 50s who had recovered from COVID-19.

This chain uses TRBV4-1 with TRBJ1-5; tentatively, D is TRBD1 (6 bases). V dropped 0 bases and J dropped 2 bases, with 14 bases sitting between them. Germline loops: CDR1 MGHRA, CDR2 YSYEKL. The length of the CDR3 is 17 residues. The DNA for the CDR3 is TGCGCCAGCAGCCAAGATCCAGGGGTGAGCGGCAATCAGCCCCAGCATTTT. Translated: CASSQDPGVSGNQPQHF.

The chain carries TRBV28 and TRBJ1-6; maybe TRBD1 (5 bases). Germline-derived CDR1 and CDR2 are MDHEN and SYDVKM. Trimming pared 10 bases from V and 6 bases from J, leaving 16 bases between. The CDR3 has 14 amino acids. The CDR3 DNA reads TGTGCCACTCAGGGTGGAAGGAGTAATTCACCCCTCCACTTT. Its protein is CATQGGRSNSPLHF. Drawing the rest from reference TRBV28 and TRBJ1-6, the complete variable domain is DVKVTQSSRYLVKRTGEKVFLECVQDMDHENMFWYRQDPGLGLRLIYFSYDVKMKEKGDIPEGYSVSREKKERFSLILESASTNQTSMYLCATQGGRSNSPLHFGNGTRLTVT.

This rearrangement joins TRBV7-3 to TRBJ2-1; 13 bases are shared with TRBD2. In germline, CDR1 is SGHTA, CDR2 FQGTGA. The CDR3 contains 15 residues. V shed 5 bases, J shed 9 bases, and the junction held 7 bases outside the gene matches. CDR3 DNA sequence: TGTGCCAGCAGCGCTACTAGCGGGGGGGCCTTTGAGCAGTTCTTC. It codes for CASSATSGGAFEQFF.

This clone has a handful of counts. The chain links TRBV6-1 to TRBJ2-3; the D gene is possibly TRBD2 (5 bases). Looked up from germline, CDR1 is MNHNS and CDR2 is SASEGT. CDR3 size: 14 residues. V lost 2 bases and J lost 1, with 7 bases in between. In DNA, the CDR3 is TGTGCCAGCAGTGAATACGGGGGCACAGATACGCAGTATTTT. As protein: CASSEYGGTDTQYF.

CDR3 DNA: TGCGCCAGCAGCCAGGTAGGGAGCGGGGTATACAATCAGCCCCAGCATTTT. It is translated as CASSQVGSGVYNQPQHF. V and J are TRBV4-1 and TRBJ1-5; D gene ambiguous. CDR1 MGHRA and CDR2 YSYEKL come from the germline V gene. This CDR3 is built from 17 residues. V was clipped by 3 bases and J by 3 bases, with 18 bases between them.

The chain carries TRBV5-1 and TRBJ2-5; tentative D call: TRBD2 (6 bases). Germline CDR1 and CDR2: SGHRS and YFSETQ. The CDR3 contains 16 residues. The germline V and J ends were trimmed by 0 bases and 4 bases, with 16 bases remaining between them. DNA of the CDR3: TGCGCCAGCAGCTTGGTTTCGACTAGAGGTACAGAGACCCAGTACTTC. This encodes CASSLVSTRGTETQYF.

The J gene is TRBJ2-2, the V gene TRBV4-2, with D unclear. The germline gives CDR1 LGHNA, CDR2 YNFKEQ. The CDR3 has 15 amino acids. V was pared by 1 base and J by 4 bases, with 10 bases between. CDR3 sequence: CASSQGPVITGELFF. Here the CDR3 DNA reads TGTGCCAGCAGCCAAGGGCCCGTAATCACCGGGGAGCTGTTTTTT.

V gene TRBV5-4 combines with J gene TRBJ2-5; 14 positions match TRBD2. Per the germline V gene, CDR1 is SGHNT and CDR2 is YYREEE (reference sequence). CDR3 length: 16 residues. Trimming took 5 bases from V and 5 from J; bases not matched to a gene: 8. The CDR3 region has the DNA TGTGCCAGCAGACCGGGACTAGCGGGAGTAACGGAGACCCAGTACTTC. Amino acid sequence: CASRPGLAGVTETQYF.

CDR3 nucleotide sequence: TGTGCCAGTAGTACGGGGACAGGAGCTAACTATGGCTACACCTTC. Translation gives CASSTGTGANYGYTF. V and J are TRBV19 and TRBJ1-2; 8 positions match TRBD1. CDR3 size: 15 residues. With 4 bases clipped from V and 0 bases from J, the junction kept 4 bases outside the gene matches. CDR1 is LNHDA, CDR2 SQIVND, per germline (reference sequence).

The J gene is TRBJ1-3, the V gene TRBV7-6, with 12 nucleotides matching TRBD1. The CDR3 has 16 residues. CDR1 and CDR2 from the germline V gene are SGHVS and FNYEAQ. V was clipped by 5 bases and J by 3 bases; unmatched bases: 5. The CDR3 bases are TGTGCCAGCAGCACGGGACAGGGGGCTTTTGGAAACACCATATATTTT. Translation: CASSTGQGAFGNTIYF.

The chain uses TRBV10-1 and TRBJ1-2; D gene ambiguous. V lost 4 bases to trimming and J lost 4 bases, with 16 bases between them. The CDR3 is 15 amino acids. Germline loops: CDR1 WNHNN, CDR2 SYGVQD (reference sequence). CDR3 sequence reads: CASSGTRTGSYGYTF. In nucleotides, the CDR3 is TGCGCCAGCAGTGGGACTCGGACGGGAAGCTATGGCTACACCTTC.

This rearrangement joins TRBV19 to TRBJ2-3; 9 positions agree with TRBD2. The ends lost 3 bases at V and 1 base at J; junction bases unmatched: 5. From germline, CDR1 is LNHDA and CDR2 SQIVND (reference sequence). The CDR3 runs to 16 residues. The CDR3 nucleotides read TGTGCCAGTAGTATCTCTAGCGGGGTGGGCACAGATACGCAGTATTTT. This sequence encodes CASSISSGVGTDTQYF.

This chain connects TRBV5-1 to TRBJ2-3, with D tentatively TRBD2 (6 bases). Germline values: CDR1 SGHRS, CDR2 YFSETQ. The CDR3 consists of 16 residues. Trimming removed 0 bases from V and 1 base from J, with 12 bases in between. The CDR3 protein is CASSLVRGGGTDTQYF. Here the CDR3 DNA reads TGCGCCAGCAGCTTGGTTCGCGGCGGGGGCACAGATACGCAGTATTTT.

There are a few counts of this clone. The chain employs TRBV6-8 and TRBJ2-2, with 8 bases identical to TRBD1. The V gene end was trimmed by 8 bases and the J gene end by 2 bases; junction bases not matched to a gene: 7. The CDR3 covers 15 residues. Germline lookup yields CDR1 MNHGY and CDR2 SAAAGT. CDR3 protein: CASQPGQVNTGELFF. The CDR3 DNA reads TGTGCCAGCCAACCGGGACAGGTAAACACCGGGGAGCTGTTTTTT.

V usage is TRBV11-2 and J usage is TRBJ1-2; TRBD1 aligns across 7 bases. This CDR3 contains 15 residues. With 2 bases clipped from V and 5 bases from J, the junction kept 8 bases outside the gene matches. Germline-derived CDR1 and CDR2 are SGHAT and FQNNGV. The CDR3 region is CASSLNPDRRYGYTF. As DNA, the CDR3 is TGTGCCAGCAGCTTAAACCCGGACAGGAGGTATGGCTACACCTTC.

This chain links TRBV5-4 with TRBJ1-2, with TRBD1 as a possible D gene (6 bases). Germline V gene data show CDR1 as SGHNT and CDR2 as YYREEE (reference sequence). This CDR3 has 15 amino acids. Trimming took 4 bases from V and 2 from J, leaving 15 bases between them. CDR3 amino acids: CASSRTGSGNYGYTF. The DNA of the CDR3 is TGTGCCAGCAGCCGTACAGGGTCGGGAAACTATGGCTACACCTTC.